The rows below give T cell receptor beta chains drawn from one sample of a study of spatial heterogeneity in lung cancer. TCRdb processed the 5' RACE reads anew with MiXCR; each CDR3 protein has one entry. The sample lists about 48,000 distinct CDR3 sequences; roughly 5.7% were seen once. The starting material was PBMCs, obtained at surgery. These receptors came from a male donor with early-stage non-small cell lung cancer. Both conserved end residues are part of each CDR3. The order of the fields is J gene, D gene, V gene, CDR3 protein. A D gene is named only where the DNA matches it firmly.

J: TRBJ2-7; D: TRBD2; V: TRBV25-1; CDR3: CASSRGLAGAQYF
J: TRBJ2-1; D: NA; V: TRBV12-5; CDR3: CASGLGETALNEQFF
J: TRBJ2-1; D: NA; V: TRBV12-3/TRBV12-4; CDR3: CASSLLAGGHVEQFF
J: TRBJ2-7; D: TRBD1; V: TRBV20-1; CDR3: CSANTPGTVNSYEQYF
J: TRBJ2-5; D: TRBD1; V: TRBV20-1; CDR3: CSAISPGQGNQYF
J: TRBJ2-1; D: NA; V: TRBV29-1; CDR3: CSVGSLEQFF
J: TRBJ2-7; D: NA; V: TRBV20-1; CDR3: CSPRTAYYEQYF
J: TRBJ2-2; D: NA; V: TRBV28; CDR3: CASSLGTTNTGELFF
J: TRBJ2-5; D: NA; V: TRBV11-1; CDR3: CASSFPGGGGETQYF
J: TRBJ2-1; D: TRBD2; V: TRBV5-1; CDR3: CASRGTSGTPGNEQFF
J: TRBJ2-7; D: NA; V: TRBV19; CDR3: CASSPYGQAYEQYF
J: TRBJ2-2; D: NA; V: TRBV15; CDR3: CATSRDSNTGELFF
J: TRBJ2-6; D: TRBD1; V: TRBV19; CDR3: CASKKEDRGLFSSGANVLTF
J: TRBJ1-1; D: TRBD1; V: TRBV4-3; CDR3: CASSLTGLGGEAFF
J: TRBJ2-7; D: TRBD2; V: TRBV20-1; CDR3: CSARAPPSGTYEQYF
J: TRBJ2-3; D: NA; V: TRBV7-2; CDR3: CASSPPPRDTQYF
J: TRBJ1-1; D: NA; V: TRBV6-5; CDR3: CASSLRGVMNTEAFF
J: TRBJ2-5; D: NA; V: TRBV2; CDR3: CASSLAETQYF
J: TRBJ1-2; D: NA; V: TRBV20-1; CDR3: CSARDHRQSRIGYTF
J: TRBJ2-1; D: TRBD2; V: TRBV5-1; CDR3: CASSYGTSGDNEQFF
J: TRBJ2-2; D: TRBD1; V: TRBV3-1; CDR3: CASSQLLDRGPNTGELFF
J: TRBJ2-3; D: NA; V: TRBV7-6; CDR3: CASSSFLGRTDTQYF
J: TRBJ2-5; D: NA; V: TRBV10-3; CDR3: CAIVWVQETQYF
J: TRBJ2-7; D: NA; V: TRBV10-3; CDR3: CAISERSRGKSYEQYF
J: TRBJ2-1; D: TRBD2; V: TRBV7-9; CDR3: CASSLPPRLAGVLSEQFF